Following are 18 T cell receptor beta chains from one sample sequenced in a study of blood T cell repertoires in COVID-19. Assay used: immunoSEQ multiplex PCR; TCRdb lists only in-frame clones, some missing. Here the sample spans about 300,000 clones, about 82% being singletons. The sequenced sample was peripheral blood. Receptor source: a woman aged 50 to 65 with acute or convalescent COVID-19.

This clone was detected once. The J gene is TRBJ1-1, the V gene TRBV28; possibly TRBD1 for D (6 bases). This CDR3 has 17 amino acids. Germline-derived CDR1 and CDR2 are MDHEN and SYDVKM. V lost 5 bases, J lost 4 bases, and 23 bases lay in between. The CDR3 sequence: CASSPAPYRVGGTEAFF. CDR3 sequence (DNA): TGTGCCAGCAGTCCGGCCCCCTACAGGGTAGGGGGCACTGAAGCTTTCTTT. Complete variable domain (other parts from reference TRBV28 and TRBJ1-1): DVKVTQSSRYLVKRTGEKVFLECVQDMDHENMFWYRQDPGLGLRLIYFSYDVKMKEKGDIPEGYSVSREKKERFSLILESASTNQTSMYLCASSPAPYRVGGTEAFFGQGTRLTVV.

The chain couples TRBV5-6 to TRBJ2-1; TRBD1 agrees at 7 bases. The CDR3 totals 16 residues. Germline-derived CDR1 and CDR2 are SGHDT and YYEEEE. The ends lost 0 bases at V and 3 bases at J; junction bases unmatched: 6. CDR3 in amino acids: CASSLDRTGGYNEQFF. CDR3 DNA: TGTGCCAGCAGCTTGGACCGGACAGGAGGCTACAATGAGCAGTTCTTC.

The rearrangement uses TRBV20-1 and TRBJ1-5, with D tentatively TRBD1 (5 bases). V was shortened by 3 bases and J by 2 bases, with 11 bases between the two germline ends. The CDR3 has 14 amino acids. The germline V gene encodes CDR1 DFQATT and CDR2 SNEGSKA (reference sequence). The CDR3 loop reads CSASSGRGNQPQHF. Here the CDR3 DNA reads TGCAGTGCTAGTTCAGGGCGAGGCAATCAGCCCCAGCATTTT.

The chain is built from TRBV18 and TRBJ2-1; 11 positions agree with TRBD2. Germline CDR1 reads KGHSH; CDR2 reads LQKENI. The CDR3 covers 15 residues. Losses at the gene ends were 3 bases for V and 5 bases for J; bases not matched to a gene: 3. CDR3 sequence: CASSPGTSGNNEQFF. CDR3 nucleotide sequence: TGTGCCAGCTCACCCGGGACTAGCGGAAACAATGAGCAGTTCTTC.

Here the CDR3 reads CASSFGTPNTEAFF. The DNA of the CDR3 is TGTGCCAGCAGTTTCGGGACACCTAACACTGAAGCTTTCTTT. The chain is built from TRBV27 and TRBJ1-1; D is possibly TRBD1 (6 bases). V was shortened by 3 bases and J by 2 bases, with 10 bases between the two germline ends. Germline lookup yields CDR1 MNHEY and CDR2 SMNVEV (reference sequence). CDR3 size: 14 residues.

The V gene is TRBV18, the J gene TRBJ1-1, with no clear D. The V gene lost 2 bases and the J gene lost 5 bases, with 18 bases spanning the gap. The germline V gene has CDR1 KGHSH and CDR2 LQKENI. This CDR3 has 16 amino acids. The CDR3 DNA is TGTGCCAGCTCACCAGGGTCGGGAGTCGGATGGACTGAAGCTTTCTTT. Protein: CASSPGSGVGWTEAFF. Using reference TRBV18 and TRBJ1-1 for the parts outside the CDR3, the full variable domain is NAGVMQNPRHLVRRRGQEARLRCSPMKGHSHVYWYRQLPEEGLKFMVYLQKENIIDESGMPKERFSAEFPKEGPSILRIQQVVRGDSAAYFCASSPGSGVGWTEAFFGQGTRLTVV.

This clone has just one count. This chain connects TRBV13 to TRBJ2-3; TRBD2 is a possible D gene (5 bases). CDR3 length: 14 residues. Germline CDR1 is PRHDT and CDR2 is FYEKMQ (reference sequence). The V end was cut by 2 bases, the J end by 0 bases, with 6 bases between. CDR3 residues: CASSLWRSTDTQYF. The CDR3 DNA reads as TGTGCCAGCAGCTTATGGAGGAGCACAGATACGCAGTATTTT.

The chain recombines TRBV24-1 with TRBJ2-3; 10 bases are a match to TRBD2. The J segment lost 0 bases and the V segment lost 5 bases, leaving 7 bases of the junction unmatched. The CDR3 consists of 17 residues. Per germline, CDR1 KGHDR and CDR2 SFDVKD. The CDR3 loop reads CATSGTSGTPSTDTQYF. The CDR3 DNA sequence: TGTGCCACCAGTGGTACTAGCGGGACTCCTAGCACAGATACGCAGTATTTT.

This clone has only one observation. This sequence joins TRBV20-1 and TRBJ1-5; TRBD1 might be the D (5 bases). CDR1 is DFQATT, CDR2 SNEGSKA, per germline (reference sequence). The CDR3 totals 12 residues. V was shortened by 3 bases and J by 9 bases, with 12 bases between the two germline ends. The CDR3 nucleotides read TGCAGTGCTAGTAACAGGAAGGGGCCCCAGCATTTT. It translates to CSASNRKGPQHF.

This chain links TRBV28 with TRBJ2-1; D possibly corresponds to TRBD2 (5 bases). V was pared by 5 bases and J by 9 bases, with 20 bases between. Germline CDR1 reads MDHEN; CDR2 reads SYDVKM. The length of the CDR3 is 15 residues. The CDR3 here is CASSGIAGVNGEQFF. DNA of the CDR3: TGTGCCAGCAGTGGTATTGCGGGTGTAAATGGTGAGCAGTTCTTC.

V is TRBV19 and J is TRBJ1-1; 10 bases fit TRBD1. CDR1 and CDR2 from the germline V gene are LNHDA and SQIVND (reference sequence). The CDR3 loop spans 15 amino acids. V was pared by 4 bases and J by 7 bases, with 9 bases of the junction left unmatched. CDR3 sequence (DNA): TGTGCCAGTAGTACCGGGACAGGGGTACTAGTTGAAGCTTTCTTT. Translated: CASSTGTGVLVEAFF.

As DNA, the CDR3 is TGCGCCAGCAGCACCACAGGGTTCTCTGGAAACACCATATATTTT. This translates into CASSTTGFSGNTIYF. V and J are TRBV5-1 and TRBJ1-3, with a tentative D call TRBD1 (6 bases). There are 15 residues in the CDR3. The V end lost 4 bases, the J end lost 0 bases, and 11 bases lay between the germline ends. Germline lookup yields CDR1 SGHRS and CDR2 YFSETQ. Based on the CDR3 plus reference TRBV5-1 and TRBJ1-3, the full variable domain is KAGVTQTPRYLIKTRGQQVTLSCSPISGHRSVSWYQQTPGQGLQFLFEYFSETQRNKGNFPGRFSGRQFSNSRSEMNVSTLELGDSALYLCASSTTGFSGNTIYFGEGSWLTVV.

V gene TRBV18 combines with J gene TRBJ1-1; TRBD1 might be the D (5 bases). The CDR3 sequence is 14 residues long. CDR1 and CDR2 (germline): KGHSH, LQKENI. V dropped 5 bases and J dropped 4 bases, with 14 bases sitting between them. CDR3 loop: CASSTGGGSTEAFF. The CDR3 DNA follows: TGTGCCAGCTCAACAGGCGGGGGAAGCACTGAAGCTTTCTTT.

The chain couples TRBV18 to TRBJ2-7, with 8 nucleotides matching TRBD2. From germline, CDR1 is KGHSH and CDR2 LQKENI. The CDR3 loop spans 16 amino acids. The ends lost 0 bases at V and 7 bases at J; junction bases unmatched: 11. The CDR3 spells CASSPPLVAGSGEQYF. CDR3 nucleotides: TGTGCCAGCTCACCACCCTTGGTAGCGGGGTCTGGGGAGCAGTACTTC. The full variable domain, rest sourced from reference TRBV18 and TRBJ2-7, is NAGVMQNPRHLVRRRGQEARLRCSPMKGHSHVYWYRQLPEEGLKFMVYLQKENIIDESGMPKERFSAEFPKEGPSILRIQQVVRGDSAAYFCASSPPLVAGSGEQYFGPGTRLTVT.

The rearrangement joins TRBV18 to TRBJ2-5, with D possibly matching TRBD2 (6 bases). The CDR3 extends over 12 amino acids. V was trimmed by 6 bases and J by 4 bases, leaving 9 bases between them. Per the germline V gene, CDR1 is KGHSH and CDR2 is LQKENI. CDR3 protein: CASSPGVETQYF. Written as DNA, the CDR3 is TGTGCCAGCTCTCCGGGGGTAGAGACCCAGTACTTC.

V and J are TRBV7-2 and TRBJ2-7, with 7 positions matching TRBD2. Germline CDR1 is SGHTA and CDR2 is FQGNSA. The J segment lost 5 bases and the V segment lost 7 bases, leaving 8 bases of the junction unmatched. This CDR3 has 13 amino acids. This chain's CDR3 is CASTLGGSDEQYF. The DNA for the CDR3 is TGTGCCAGCACCCTGGGGGGGTCCGACGAGCAGTACTTC.

The CDR3 nucleotides read TGTGCCAGCAGTCCGGGACAGGGAATTACCGAGACCCAGTACTTC. Protein: CASSPGQGITETQYF. The chain is built from TRBV6-2 or TRBV6-3 and TRBJ2-5; 9 bases map to TRBD1. Per germline, CDR1 MNHEY and CDR2 SVGEGT. The ends lost 5 bases at V and 5 bases at J; junction bases unmatched: 9. This CDR3 is built from 15 residues.

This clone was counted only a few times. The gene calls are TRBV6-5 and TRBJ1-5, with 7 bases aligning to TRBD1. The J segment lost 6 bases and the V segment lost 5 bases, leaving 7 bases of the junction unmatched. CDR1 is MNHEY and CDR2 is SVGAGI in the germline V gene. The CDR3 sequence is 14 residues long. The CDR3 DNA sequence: TGTGCCAGCAGTCCGGGCTCAGGGGGTCAGCCCCAGCATTTT. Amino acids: CASSPGSGGQPQHF.